This TCR beta chain was obtained from a study of cytomegalovirus exposure and HLA in healthy donors. Points from the study as a whole: The study labeled fewer than 200 TCR beta chains cytomegalovirus-associated. An observed cluster of highly shared sequence variants was recorded as a likely sequencing artifact. Accurate predictions that matched the HLA-A and HLA-B alleles of most subjects were reportedly made from TCR beta sequences.

The germline V gene has CDR1 SGHRS and CDR2 YFSETQ. The length of the CDR3 is 16 residues. With 4 bases clipped from V and 1 base from J, the junction kept 5 bases outside the gene matches. Primers: 60 Vbeta forward and 13 Jbeta reverse. The table came from immunoSEQ multiplex PCR; TCRdb's copy has only in-frame clones and leaves some out. The sample holds hundreds of thousands of clones, approximately 80% seen once. Worth noting for this clone: The target antigen is unknown.

The TCR sequence derives from a woman in her forties in good health and CMV-seronegative. The specimen sequenced was PBMCs. The chain has TRBV5-1 and TRBJ2-2, with 9 bases aligning to TRBD1. The CDR3 nucleotides are TGCGCCAGCAGCGTGGGGACAGGGTGGAACACCGGGGAGCTGTTTTTT. It yields the protein CASSVGTGWNTGELFF.